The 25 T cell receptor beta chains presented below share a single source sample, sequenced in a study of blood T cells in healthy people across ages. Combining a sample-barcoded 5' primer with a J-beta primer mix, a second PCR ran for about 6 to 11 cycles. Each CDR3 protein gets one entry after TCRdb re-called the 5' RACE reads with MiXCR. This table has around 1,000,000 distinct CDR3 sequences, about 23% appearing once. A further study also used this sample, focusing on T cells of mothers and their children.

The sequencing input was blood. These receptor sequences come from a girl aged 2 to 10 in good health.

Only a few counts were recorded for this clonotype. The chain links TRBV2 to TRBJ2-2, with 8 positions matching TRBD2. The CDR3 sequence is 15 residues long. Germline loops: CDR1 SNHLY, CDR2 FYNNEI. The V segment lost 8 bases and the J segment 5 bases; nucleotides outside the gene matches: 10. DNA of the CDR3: TGTGCCAGCTGGAGAGCGGGAGTTATGACCGGGGAGCTGTTTTTT. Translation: CASWRAGVMTGELFF.

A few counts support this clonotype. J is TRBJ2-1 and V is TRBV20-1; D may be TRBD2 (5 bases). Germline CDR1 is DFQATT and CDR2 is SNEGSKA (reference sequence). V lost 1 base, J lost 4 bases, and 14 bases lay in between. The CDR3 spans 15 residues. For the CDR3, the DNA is TGCAGTGCTAGAGCAAGCGGTTACACGTACAATGAGCAGTTCTTC. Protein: CSARASGYTYNEQFF.

CDR3 region: CASRAGVRETQYF. CDR3 in DNA: TGTGCCAGCCGAGCGGGGGTGAGAGAGACCCAGTACTTC. The chain combines TRBV19 with TRBJ2-5, with 8 nucleotides matching TRBD2. Per germline, CDR1 LNHDA and CDR2 SQIVND (reference sequence). The length of the CDR3 is 13 residues. Trimming removed 9 bases from V and 4 bases from J; junction bases left unmatched: 7.

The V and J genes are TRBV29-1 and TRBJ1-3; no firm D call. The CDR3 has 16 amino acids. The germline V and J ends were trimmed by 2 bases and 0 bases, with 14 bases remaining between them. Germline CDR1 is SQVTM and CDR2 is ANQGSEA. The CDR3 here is CSVESRDRRSGNTIYF. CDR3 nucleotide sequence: TGCAGCGTTGAAAGCCGAGACCGACGCTCTGGAAACACCATATATTTT. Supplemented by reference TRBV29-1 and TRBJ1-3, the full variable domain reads SAVISQKPSRDICQRGTSLTIQCQVDSQVTMMFWYRQQPGQSLTLIATANQGSEATYESGFVIDKFPISRPNLTFSTLTVSNMSPEDSSIYLCSVESRDRRSGNTIYFGEGSWLTVV.

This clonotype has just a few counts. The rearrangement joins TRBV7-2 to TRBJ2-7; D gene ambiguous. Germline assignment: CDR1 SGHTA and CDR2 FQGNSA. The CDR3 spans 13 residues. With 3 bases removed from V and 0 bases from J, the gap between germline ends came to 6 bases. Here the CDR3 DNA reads TGTGCCAGCAGCTTCGTGAGCTCCTACGAGCAGTACTTC. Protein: CASSFVSSYEQYF.

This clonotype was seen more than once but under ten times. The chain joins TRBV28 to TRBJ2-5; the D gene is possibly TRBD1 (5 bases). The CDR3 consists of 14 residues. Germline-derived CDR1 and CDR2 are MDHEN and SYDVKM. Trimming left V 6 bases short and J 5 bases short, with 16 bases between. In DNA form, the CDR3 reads TGTGCCAGCAGCAAACGGGTGACAGCGGAGACCCAGTACTTC. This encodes CASSKRVTAETQYF.

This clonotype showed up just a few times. CDR3 region: CSVAPSTGGGEKLFF. The CDR3 nucleotides read TGCAGCGTTGCACCCTCGACAGGTGGGGGCGAAAAACTGTTTTTT. The chain carries TRBV29-1 and TRBJ1-4; tentative D call: TRBD1 (6 bases). CDR1 and CDR2 (germline): SQVTM, ANQGSEA. The CDR3 spans 15 residues. Trimming removed 4 bases from V and 8 bases from J, with 20 bases in between.

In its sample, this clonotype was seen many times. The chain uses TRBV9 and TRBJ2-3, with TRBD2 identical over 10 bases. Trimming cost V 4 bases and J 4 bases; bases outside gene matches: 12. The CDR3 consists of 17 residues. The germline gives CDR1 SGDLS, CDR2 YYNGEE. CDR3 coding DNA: TGTGCCAGCAGCTCGGAAATAGCGGGGGGAGGCGCAGATACGCAGTATTTT. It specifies CASSSEIAGGGADTQYF. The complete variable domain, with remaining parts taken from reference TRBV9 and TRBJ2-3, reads DSGVTQTPKHLITATGQRVTLRCSPRSGDLSVYWYQQSLDQGLQFLIQYYNGEERAKGNILERFSAQQFPDLHSELNLSSLELGDSALYFCASSSEIAGGGADTQYFGPGTRLTVL.

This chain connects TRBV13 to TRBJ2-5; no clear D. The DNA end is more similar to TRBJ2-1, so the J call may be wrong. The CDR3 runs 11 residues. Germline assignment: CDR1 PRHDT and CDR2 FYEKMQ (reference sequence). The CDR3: CASSINWGQFF. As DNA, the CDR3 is TGTGCCAGCAGCATAAACTGGGGGCAGTTCTTC.

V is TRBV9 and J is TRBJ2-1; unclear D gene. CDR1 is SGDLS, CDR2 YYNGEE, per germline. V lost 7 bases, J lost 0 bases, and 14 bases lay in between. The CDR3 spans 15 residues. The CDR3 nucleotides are TGTGCCAGCGGAACGGTAGAACGCTCCTACAATGAGCAGTTCTTC. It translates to CASGTVERSYNEQFF.

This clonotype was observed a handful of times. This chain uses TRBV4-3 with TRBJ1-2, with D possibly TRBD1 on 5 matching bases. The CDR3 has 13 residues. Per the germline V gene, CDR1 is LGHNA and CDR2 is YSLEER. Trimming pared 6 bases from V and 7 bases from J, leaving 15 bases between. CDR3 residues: CASRGRGEAGYTF. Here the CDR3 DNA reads TGCGCCAGCAGAGGTCGAGGGGAGGCTGGCTACACCTTC.

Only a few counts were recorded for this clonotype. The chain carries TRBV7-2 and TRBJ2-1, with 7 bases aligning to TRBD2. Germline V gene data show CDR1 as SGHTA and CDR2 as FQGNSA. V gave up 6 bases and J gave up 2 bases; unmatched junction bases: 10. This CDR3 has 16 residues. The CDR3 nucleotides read TGTGCCAGCAGTCCTAAAGCGGGGTCGCCCTACAATGAGCAGTTCTTC. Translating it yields CASSPKAGSPYNEQFF.

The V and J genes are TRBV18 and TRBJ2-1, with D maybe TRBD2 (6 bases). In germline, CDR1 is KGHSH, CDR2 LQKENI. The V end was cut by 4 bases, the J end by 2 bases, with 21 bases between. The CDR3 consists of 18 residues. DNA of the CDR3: TGTGCCAGCTCACGTGGCTCGGAGGTATTAGCGGCCTACAATGAGCAGTTCTTC. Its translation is CASSRGSEVLAAYNEQFF.

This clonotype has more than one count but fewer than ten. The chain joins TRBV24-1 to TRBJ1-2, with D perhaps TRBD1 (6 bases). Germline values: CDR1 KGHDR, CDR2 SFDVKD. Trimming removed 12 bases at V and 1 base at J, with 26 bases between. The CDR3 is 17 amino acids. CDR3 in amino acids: CASTDQDSRPFNYGYTF. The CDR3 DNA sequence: TGTGCCTCCACAGACCAGGACAGCCGACCTTTTAACTATGGCTACACCTTC.

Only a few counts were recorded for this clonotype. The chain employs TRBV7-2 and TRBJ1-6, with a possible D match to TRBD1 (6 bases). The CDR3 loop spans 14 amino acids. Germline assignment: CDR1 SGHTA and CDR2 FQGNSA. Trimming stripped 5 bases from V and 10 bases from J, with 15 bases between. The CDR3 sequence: CASSRQQRGSPLHF. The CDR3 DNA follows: TGTGCCAGCAGCCGACAGCAAAGGGGGTCACCCCTCCACTTT. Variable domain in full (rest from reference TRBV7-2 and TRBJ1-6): GAGVSQSPSNKVTEKGKDVELRCDPISGHTALYWYRQSLGQGLEFLIYFQGNSAPDKSGLPSDRFSAERTGGSVSTLTIQRTQQEDSAVYLCASSRQQRGSPLHFGNGTRLTVT.

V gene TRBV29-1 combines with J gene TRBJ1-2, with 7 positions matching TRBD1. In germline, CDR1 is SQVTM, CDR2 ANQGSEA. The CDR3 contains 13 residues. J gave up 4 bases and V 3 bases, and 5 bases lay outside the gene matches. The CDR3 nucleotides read TGCAGCGTTGAGCGGGACAGACTCTATGGCTACACCTTC. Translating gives CSVERDRLYGYTF.

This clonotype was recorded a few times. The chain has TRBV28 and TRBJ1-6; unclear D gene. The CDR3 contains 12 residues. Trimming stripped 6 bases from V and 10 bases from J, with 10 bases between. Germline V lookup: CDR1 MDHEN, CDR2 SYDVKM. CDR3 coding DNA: TGTGCCAGCAGGGGAAGGGAATCACCCCTCCACTTT. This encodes CASRGRESPLHF.

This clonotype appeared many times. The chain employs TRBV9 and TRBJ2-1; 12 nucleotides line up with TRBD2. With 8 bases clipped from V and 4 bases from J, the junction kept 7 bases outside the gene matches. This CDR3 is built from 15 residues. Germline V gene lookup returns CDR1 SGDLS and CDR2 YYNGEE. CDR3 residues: CASSLTSGRYNEQFF. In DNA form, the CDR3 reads TGTGCCAGTTCCCTTACTAGCGGGAGGTACAATGAGCAGTTCTTC.

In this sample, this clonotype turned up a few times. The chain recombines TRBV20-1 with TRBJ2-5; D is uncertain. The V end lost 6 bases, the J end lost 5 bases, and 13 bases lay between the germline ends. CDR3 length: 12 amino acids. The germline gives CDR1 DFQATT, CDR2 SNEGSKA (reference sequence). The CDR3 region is CSAKARRETQYF. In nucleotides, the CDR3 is TGCAGTGCGAAGGCCAGGCGGGAGACCCAGTACTTC.

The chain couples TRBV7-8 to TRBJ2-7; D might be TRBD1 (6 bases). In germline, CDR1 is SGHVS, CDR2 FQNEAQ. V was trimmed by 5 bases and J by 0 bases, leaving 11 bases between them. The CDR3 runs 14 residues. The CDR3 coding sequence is TGTGCCAGCAGCACGGACAGCATCTCCTACGAGCAGTACTTC. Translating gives CASSTDSISYEQYF. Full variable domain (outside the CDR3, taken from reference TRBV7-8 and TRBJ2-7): GAGVSQSPRYKVAKRGQDVALRCDPISGHVSLFWYQQALGQGPEFLTYFQNEAQLDKSGLPSDRFFAERPEGSVSTLKIQRTQQEDSAVYLCASSTDSISYEQYFGPGTRLTVT.

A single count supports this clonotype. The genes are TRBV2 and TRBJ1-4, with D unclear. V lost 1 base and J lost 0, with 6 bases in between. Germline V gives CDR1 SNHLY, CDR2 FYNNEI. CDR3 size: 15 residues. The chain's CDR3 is CASSEGWATNEKLFF. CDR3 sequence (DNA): TGTGCCAGCAGTGAAGGATGGGCAACTAATGAAAAACTGTTTTTT.

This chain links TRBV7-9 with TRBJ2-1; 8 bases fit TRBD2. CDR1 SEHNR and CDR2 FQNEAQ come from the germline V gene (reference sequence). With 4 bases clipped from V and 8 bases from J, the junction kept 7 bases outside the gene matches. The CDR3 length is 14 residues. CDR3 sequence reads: CASSSSGSGDEQFF. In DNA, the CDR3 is TGTGCCAGCAGCTCAAGCGGGAGTGGAGATGAGCAGTTCTTC. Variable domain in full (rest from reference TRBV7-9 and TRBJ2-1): DTGVSQNPRHKITKRGQNVTFRCDPISEHNRLYWYRQTLGQGPEFLTYFQNEAQLEKSRLLSDRFSAERPKGSFSTLEIQRTEQGDSAMYLCASSSSGSGDEQFFGPGTRLTVL.

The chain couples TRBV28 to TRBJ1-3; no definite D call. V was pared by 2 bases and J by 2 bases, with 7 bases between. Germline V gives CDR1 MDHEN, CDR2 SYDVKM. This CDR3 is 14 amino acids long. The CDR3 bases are TGTGCCAGCAGTTTAAGACAACCTGGAAACACCATATATTTT. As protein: CASSLRQPGNTIYF.

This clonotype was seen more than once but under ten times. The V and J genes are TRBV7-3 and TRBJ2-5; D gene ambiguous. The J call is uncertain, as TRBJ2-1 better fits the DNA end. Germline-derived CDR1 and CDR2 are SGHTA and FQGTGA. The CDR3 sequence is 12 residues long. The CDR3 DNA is TGTGCCAGCAGCTTAATCGGGCATGAGCAGTTCTTC. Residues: CASSLIGHEQFF.

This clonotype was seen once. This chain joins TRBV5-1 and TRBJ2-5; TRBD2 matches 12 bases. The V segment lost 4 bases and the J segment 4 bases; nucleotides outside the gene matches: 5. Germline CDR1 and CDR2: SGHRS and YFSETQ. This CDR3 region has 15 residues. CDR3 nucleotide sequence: TGCGCCAGCAGCCCGGGACTAGCGGGCTCAGAGACCCAGTACTTC. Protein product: CASSPGLAGSETQYF.